The 7 T cell receptor beta chains given below trace back to one sample, sequenced in a study of T cell changes during pregnancy in multiple sclerosis. Repertoires were generated with immunoSEQ multiplex PCR, while TCRdb's copy carries only in-frame clones and drops some. The table shows nearly 70,000 clones, with 92% occurring only once. Sequenced here: peripheral blood, sampled in the second trimester of pregnancy. Receptors were obtained from a female donor in good health, enrolled as a control in a pregnancy study.

The chain is built from TRBV7-2 and TRBJ2-7; maybe TRBD1 (5 bases). The V gene's germline CDR1 is SGHTA and CDR2 FQGNSA. The CDR3 runs 12 residues. Trimming removed 5 bases from V and 3 bases from J, with 8 bases in between. This CDR3 is CASSRQSYEQYF. DNA for the CDR3: TGTGCCAGCAGCCGACAGAGCTACGAGCAGTACTTC.

This clone has just one count. The chain employs TRBV2 and TRBJ2-7; TRBD1 matches at 8 bases. The V gene end was trimmed by 9 bases and the J gene end by 2 bases; junction bases not matched to a gene: 3. This CDR3 region has 12 residues. The V gene's germline CDR1 is SNHLY and CDR2 FYNNEI. CDR3: CASKDRAYEQYF. DNA for the CDR3: TGTGCCAGTAAGGACAGGGCCTACGAGCAGTACTTC.

The chain employs TRBV11-2 and TRBJ2-7; D possibly corresponds to TRBD1 (6 bases). V was pared by 5 bases and J by 3 bases, with 14 bases between. Germline-derived CDR1 and CDR2 are SGHAT and FQNNGV. The CDR3 sequence is 14 residues long. The CDR3 is CASSHPGHDYEQYF. CDR3 bases: TGTGCCAGCAGCCACCCGGGACACGACTACGAGCAGTACTTC.

The chain couples TRBV13 to TRBJ2-7, with 7 bases fitting TRBD2. CDR1 PRHDT and CDR2 FYEKMQ come from the germline V gene (reference sequence). After removal of 4 bases from V and 10 bases from J, the junction contained 10 bases not matched to a gene. This CDR3 region has 13 residues. The CDR3 region is CASSSGLVLEQYF. CDR3 bases: TGTGCCAGCAGCTCCGGACTAGTCCTGGAACAGTACTTC.

The chain employs TRBV6-6 and TRBJ2-3, with D perhaps TRBD2 (5 bases). The CDR3 has 14 amino acids. Germline loops: CDR1 MNHNY, CDR2 SVGAGI (reference sequence). V dropped 8 bases and J dropped 2 bases, with 14 bases sitting between them. The DNA of the CDR3 is TGTGCCAGCGGGATCGAAGCGGTCACAGATACGCAGTATTTT. Residues: CASGIEAVTDTQYF.

J is TRBJ2-1 and V is TRBV9; 8 bases align to TRBD2. Germline V CDR1 and CDR2: SGDLS, YYNGEE. V lost 0 bases to trimming and J lost 4 bases; unmatched junction nucleotides: 3. The CDR3 extends over 15 amino acids. The CDR3 coding sequence is TGTGCCAGCAGCGTAGATCTAGCGGGTTACAATGAGCAGTTCTTC. Its protein product is CASSVDLAGYNEQFF.

This rearrangement joins TRBV5-1 to TRBJ2-7; D might be TRBD1 (6 bases). CDR3 length equals 14 residues. Trimming stripped 3 bases from V and 2 bases from J, with 12 bases between. CDR1 SGHRS and CDR2 YFSETQ come from the germline V gene. CDR3 region: CASSSDRSTYEQYF. In DNA form, the CDR3 reads TGCGCCAGCAGCTCCGACAGGTCTACCTACGAGCAGTACTTC.